This TCR beta chain was obtained from a study of breast tumors, draining lymph nodes, adjacent tissues. This clonotype rates as medium-sized (0.01 to 0.1%). Looked up from germline, CDR1 is SGHRS and CDR2 is YFSETQ. After removal of 6 bases from V and 2 bases from J, the junction contained 10 bases not matched to a gene. There are 16 residues in the CDR3. TCRdb reprocessed the multiplex PCR reads via MiXCR and lists one record per CDR3 protein. The table shows about 15,000 distinct CDR3 sequences, with roughly 50% occurring only once. The genes are TRBV5-1 and TRBJ2-2; 7 nucleotides agree with TRBD1. This clonotype was sampled from a female donor with breast cancer. Some clones in this sample may be carry-over from other donors' samples. The sequenced sample consisted of tumor-adjacent breast tissue. Here the CDR3 reads CASTQDGTDNTGELFF. The DNA of the CDR3 is TGCGCCAGCACTCAAGACGGGACAGACAACACCGGGGAGCTGTTTTTT.